This is a list of T cell receptor beta chains from one sample in a study of CD8 T cells in ankylosing spondylitis. Using its own MiXCR run on the 5' RACE reads, TCRdb lists one record per CDR3 protein. The sample includes around 890,000 distinct CDR3 sequences, about an eighth of them seen just once. The sequenced sample consisted of blood, either unsorted or a sorted T cell fraction (not recorded which). The source of these receptors is a male donor with ankylosing spondylitis. The CDR3 runs from the conserved cysteine through the conserved F or W. A D gene is named only where the DNA matches it firmly. Size values are once, few and many counts, or a class for expanded clones, and some rows have none.

TRBJ1-5 few TRBV6-1 TRBD1 CASRITGGSAQPQHF TGTGCCAGCAGAATTACAGGGGGTAGCGCTCAGCCCCAGCATTTT
TRBJ1-1 few TRBV29-1 NA CSVEWGSAFF TGCAGCGTTGAATGGGGTTCAGCTTTCTTT
TRBJ1-6 NA TRBV15 NA CATSRDGEYNSPLHF TGTGCCACCAGCAGAGATGGAGAGTATAATTCACCCCTCCACTTT
TRBJ2-6 few TRBV12-3/TRBV12-4 TRBD1 CASGDRGSAGANVLTF TGTGCCAGCGGAGACAGGGGAAGTGCTGGGGCCAACGTCCTGACTTTC
TRBJ2-7 many TRBV7-6 NA CASSLQNSYEQYF TGTGCCAGCAGCTTGCAGAACTCCTACGAGCAGTACTTC
TRBJ2-5 many TRBV10-3 NA CAISDVGQTQYF TGTGCCATCAGTGATGTAGGGCAGACCCAGTACTTC
TRBJ2-2 NA TRBV9 TRBD1 CASSPRGPGRTGELFF TGTGCCAGCAGCCCGAGGGGGCCAGGTCGCACCGGGGAGCTGTTTTTT
TRBJ1-4 NA TRBV9 NA CASSVAPVATNEKLFF TGTGCCAGCAGCGTAGCTCCAGTTGCAACTAATGAAAAACTGTTTTTT
TRBJ2-7 NA TRBV10-3 NA CAIGGSTSYEQYF TGTGCCATCGGTGGGAGCACTTCCTACGAGCAGTACTTC
TRBJ2-2 few TRBV11-1 TRBD1 CASSPPGTGDTGELFF TGTGCCAGCAGCCCACCAGGGACAGGTGACACCGGGGAGCTGTTTTTT
TRBJ2-5 few TRBV7-2 NA CASSEAFTETQYF TGTGCCAGCAGCGAAGCCTTTACGGAGACCCAGTACTTC
TRBJ2-7 NA TRBV20-1 NA CSATGAGHLAYEQYF TGCAGTGCTACGGGGGCAGGGCACCTTGCCTACGAGCAGTACTTC
TRBJ2-5 many TRBV29-1 NA CSGGPQRRQETQYF TGCAGCGGAGGACCCCAAAGACGACAAGAGACCCAGTACTTC
TRBJ1-2 NA TRBV7-2 NA CASRSGPVLTF TGTGCCAGCAGATCAGGGCCAGTTCTCACCTTC
TRBJ2-5 NA TRBV5-1 TRBD1 CASSWEQGRETQYF TGCGCCAGCAGCTGGGAACAGGGGCGGGAGACCCAGTACTTC
TRBJ2-7 few TRBV20-1 NA CSARVEGQSYEQYF TGCAGTGCTAGAGTTGAAGGACAGAGCTACGAGCAGTACTTC
TRBJ1-6 NA TRBV28 NA CASSLSRRGPRSPLHF TGTGCCAGCAGTTTAAGTCGTCGCGGACCTCGCTCACCCCTCCACTTT
TRBJ2-7 once TRBV6-2/TRBV6-3 NA CASSYVPFSYEQYF TGTGCCAGCAGTTACGTCCCTTTCTCCTACGAGCAGTACTTC
TRBJ2-7 NA TRBV5-1 NA CASSQGGNSYEQYF TGCGCCAGCAGCCAGGGGGGGAACTCCTACGAGCAGTACTTC
TRBJ1-2 NA TRBV24-1 NA CATSRRGEGYTF TGTGCCACCAGCCGCCGGGGGGAAGGCTACACCTTC
TRBJ1-1 few TRBV7-2 NA CASSLGYGTANTEAFF TGTGCCAGCAGCTTAGGGTACGGGACGGCGAACACTGAAGCTTTCTTT
TRBJ2-2 once TRBV10-1 NA CASSGRTDTGELFF TGCGCCAGCAGTGGGAGGACAGACACCGGGGAGCTGTTTTTT
TRBJ2-3 few TRBV5-1 NA CASSRSGGWTDTQYF TGCGCCAGCAGCCGCAGCGGAGGATGGACAGATACGCAGTATTTT
TRBJ1-5 NA TRBV19 NA CASSFQGFGNQPQHF TGTGCCAGTAGTTTTCAGGGGTTCGGGAATCAGCCCCAGCATTTT
TRBJ2-3 few TRBV10-3 TRBD1 CAIGGQGAEDTQYF TGTGCCATCGGGGGACAGGGGGCCGAAGATACGCAGTATTTT
TRBJ2-7 few TRBV6-1 TRBD1 CASRNSGTDYEQYF TGTGCCAGCAGGAACTCCGGGACAGATTACGAGCAGTACTTC
TRBJ2-1 many TRBV6-1 TRBD2 CASSKEAGGPSYNEQFF TGTGCCAGCAGTAAGGAAGCGGGAGGGCCCTCCTACAATGAGCAGTTCTTC
TRBJ2-6 few TRBV28 NA CASSESLGGANVLTF TGTGCCAGCAGTGAGTCCCTGGGTGGGGCCAACGTCCTGACTTTC